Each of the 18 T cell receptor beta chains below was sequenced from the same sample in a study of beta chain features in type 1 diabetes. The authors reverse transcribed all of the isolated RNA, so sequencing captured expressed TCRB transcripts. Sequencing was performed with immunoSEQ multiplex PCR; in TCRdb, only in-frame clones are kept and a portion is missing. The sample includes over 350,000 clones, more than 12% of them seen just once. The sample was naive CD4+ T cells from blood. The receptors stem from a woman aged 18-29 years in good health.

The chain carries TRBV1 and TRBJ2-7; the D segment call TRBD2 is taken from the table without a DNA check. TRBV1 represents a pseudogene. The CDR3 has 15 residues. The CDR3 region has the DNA TGCACCAGCAGCCAAGATACCCTAGCGGGCTACGAGCAGTACTTC. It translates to CTSSQDTLAGYEQYF.

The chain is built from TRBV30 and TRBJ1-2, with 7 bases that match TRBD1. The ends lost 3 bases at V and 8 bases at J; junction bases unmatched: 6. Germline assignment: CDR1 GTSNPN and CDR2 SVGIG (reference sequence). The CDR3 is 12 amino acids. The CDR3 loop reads CAWRGQGEGYTF. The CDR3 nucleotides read TGTGCCTGGAGGGGCCAGGGGGAAGGCTACACCTTC.

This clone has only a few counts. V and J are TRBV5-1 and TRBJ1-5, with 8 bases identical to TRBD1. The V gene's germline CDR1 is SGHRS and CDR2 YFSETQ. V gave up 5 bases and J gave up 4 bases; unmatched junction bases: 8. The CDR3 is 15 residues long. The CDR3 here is CASSRQGALNQPQHF. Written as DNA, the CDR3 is TGCGCCAGCAGTCGGCAGGGGGCCCTGAATCAGCCCCAGCATTTT.

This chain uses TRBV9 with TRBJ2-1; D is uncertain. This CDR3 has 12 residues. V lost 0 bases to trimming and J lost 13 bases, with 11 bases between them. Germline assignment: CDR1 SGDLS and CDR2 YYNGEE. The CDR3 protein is CASSVEATAQFF. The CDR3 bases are TGTGCCAGCAGCGTAGAAGCTACTGCTCAGTTCTTC.

The CDR3 region is CASSLRTTVDEQFF. CDR3 in DNA: TGTGCCAGCAGTTTAAGGACTACGGTCGATGAGCAGTTCTTC. The chain combines TRBV27 with TRBJ2-1, with D possibly matching TRBD2 (6 bases). This CDR3 has 14 residues. Germline CDR1 MNHEY, CDR2 SMNVEV (reference sequence). Trimming left V 2 bases short and J 8 bases short, with 13 bases between.

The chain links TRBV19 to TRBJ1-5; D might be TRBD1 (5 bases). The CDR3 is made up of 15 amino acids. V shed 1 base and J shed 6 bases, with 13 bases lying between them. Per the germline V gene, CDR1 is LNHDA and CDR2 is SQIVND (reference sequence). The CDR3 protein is CASSIGQWIAQPQHF. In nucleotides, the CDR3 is TGTGCCAGTAGTATAGGACAGTGGATCGCTCAGCCCCAGCATTTT.

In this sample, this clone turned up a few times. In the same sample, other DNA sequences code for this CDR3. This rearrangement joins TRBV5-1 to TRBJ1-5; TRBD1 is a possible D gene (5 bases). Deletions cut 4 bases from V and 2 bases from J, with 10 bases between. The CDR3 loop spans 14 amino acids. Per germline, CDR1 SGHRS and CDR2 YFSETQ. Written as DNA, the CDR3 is TGCGCCAGCAGCCTCACAGGTGGCAATCAGCCCCAGCATTTT. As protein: CASSLTGGNQPQHF.

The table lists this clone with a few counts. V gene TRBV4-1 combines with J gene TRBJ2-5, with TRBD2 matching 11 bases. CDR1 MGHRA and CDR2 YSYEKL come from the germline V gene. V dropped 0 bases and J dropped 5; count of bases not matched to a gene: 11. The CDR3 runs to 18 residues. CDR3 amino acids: CASSQDGYTSGSAETQYF. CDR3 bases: TGCGCCAGCAGCCAAGATGGGTACACTAGCGGGAGTGCGGAGACCCAGTACTTC.

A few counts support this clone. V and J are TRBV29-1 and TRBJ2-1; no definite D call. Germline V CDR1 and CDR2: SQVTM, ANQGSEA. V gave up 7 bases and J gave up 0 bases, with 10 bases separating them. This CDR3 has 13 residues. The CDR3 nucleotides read TGCAGCGGCGCCAAGAGCTCCTACAATGAGCAGTTCTTC. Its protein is CSGAKSSYNEQFF.

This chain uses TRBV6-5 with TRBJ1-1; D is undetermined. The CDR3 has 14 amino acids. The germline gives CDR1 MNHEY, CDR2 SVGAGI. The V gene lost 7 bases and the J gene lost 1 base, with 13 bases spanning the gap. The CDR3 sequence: CASNPEGPNTEAFF. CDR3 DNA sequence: TGTGCCAGCAATCCGGAGGGCCCGAACACTGAAGCTTTCTTT.

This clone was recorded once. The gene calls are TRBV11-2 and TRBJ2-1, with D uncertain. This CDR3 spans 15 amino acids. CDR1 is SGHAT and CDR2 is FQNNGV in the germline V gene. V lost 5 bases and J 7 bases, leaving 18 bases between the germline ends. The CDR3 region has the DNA TGTGCCAGCAGCAAGACCACGGGTGGATTGAATGAGCAGTTCTTC. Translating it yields CASSKTTGGLNEQFF.

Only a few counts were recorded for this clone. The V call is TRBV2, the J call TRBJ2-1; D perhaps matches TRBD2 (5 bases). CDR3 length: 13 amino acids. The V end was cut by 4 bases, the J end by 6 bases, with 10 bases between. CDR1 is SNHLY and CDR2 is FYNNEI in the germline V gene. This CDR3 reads CASSVGRVNEQFF. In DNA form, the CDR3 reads TGTGCCAGCAGTGTAGGGAGAGTCAATGAGCAGTTCTTC.

The CDR3 region has the DNA TGCGCCAGCAGCTCCGCTCTAGCGCACACAGATACGCAGTATTTT. Protein sequence: CASSSALAHTDTQYF. The chain links TRBV5-1 to TRBJ2-3; possible D gene TRBD2, 6 bases. Germline V lookup: CDR1 SGHRS, CDR2 YFSETQ. Trimming cost V 3 bases and J 2 bases, with 13 bases left between them. This CDR3 has 15 amino acids.

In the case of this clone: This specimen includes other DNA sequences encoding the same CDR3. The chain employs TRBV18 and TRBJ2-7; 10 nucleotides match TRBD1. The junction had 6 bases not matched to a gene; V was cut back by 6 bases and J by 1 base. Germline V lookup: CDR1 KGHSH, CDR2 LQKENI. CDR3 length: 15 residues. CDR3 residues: CASSPGTGASYEQYF. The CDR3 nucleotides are TGTGCCAGCTCCCCCGGGACAGGGGCTTCCTACGAGCAGTACTTC. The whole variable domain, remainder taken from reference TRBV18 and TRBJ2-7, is NAGVMQNPRHLVRRRGQEARLRCSPMKGHSHVYWYRQLPEEGLKFMVYLQKENIIDESGMPKERFSAEFPKEGPSILRIQQVVRGDSAAYFCASSPGTGASYEQYFGPGTRLTVT.

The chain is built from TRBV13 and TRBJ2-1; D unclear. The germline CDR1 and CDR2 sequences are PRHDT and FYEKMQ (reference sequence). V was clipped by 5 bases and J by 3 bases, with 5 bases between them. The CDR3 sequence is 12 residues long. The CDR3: CASSANYNEQFF. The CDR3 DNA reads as TGTGCCAGCAGCGCTAACTACAATGAGCAGTTCTTC.

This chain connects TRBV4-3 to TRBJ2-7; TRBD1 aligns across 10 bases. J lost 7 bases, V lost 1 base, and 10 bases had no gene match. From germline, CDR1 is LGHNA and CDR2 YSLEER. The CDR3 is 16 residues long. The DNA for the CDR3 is TGCGCCAGCAGCCAAGCCCCGGGACAGGGGAGTCGTGAGCAGTACTTC. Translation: CASSQAPGQGSREQYF.

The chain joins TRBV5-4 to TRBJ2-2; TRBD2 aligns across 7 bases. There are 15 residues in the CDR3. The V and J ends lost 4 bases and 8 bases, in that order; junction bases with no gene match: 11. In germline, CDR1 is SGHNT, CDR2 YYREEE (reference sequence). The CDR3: CASSPGLGGLGELFF. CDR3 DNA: TGTGCCAGCAGCCCCGGACTAGGCGGGCTGGGGGAGCTGTTTTTT. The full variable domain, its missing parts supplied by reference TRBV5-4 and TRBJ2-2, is ETGVTQSPTHLIKTRGQQVTLRCSSQSGHNTVSWYQQALGQGPQFIFQYYREEENGRGNFPPRFSGLQFPNYSSELNVNALELDDSALYLCASSPGLGGLGELFFGEGSRLTVL.

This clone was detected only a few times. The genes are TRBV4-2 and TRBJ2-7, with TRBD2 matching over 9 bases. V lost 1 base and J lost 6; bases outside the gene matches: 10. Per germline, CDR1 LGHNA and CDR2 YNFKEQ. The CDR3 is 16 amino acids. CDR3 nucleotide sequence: TGTGCCAGCAGCCAAGTCGGCGGGAGGGAGGTCCTCGAGCAGTACTTC. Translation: CASSQVGGREVLEQYF.